This T cell receptor (beta chain) emerged from a study of graft-versus-host responses after intestinal transplantation. Overall study context: Multivisceral, liver-intestinal, or isolated intestinal grafts were transplanted into recipients.

Using immunoSEQ multiplex PCR, the repertoire was profiled, and TCRdb retains in-frame clones only, with some absent. The sample carries more than 80,000 clones, about nine tenths recorded once. A note on this clone: Its antigen is unidentified.

Notes on the study in general: GvH clones were identified in recipient marrow, with some first appearing in ileum or blood. The presence of high graft-versus-host to host-versus-graft clonal ratios in allografts characterized patients with graft-donor T cell macrochimerism.

CDR1 is SGHNT and CDR2 is YYREEE in the germline V gene (reference sequence). The CDR3 length is 16 residues. V dropped 5 bases and J dropped 7; count of bases not matched to a gene: 13. This clonotype was sampled from a human donor who was the organ donor for an intestinal transplant. V gene TRBV5-4 combines with J gene TRBJ2-1; 9 bases line up with TRBD2. The input for sequencing was unstimulated CD4+ T cells sorted from spleen or lymph node cells, taken before transplant. DNA of the CDR3: TGTGCCAGCAGTCCAATTATAGCGGGAGAAGGGAATGAGCAGTTCTTC. Translation gives CASSPIIAGEGNEQFF.